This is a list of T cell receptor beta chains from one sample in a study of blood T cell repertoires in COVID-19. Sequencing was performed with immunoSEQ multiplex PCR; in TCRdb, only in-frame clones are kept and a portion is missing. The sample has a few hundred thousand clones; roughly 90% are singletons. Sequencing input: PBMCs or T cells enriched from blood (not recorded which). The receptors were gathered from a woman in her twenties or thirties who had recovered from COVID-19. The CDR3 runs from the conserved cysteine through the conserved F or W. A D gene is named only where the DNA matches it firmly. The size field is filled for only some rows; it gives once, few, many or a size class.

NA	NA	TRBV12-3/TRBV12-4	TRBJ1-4	CASSLRGSEKLFF	TGTGCCAGCAGTTTAAGAGGGAGTGAAAAACTGTTTTTT
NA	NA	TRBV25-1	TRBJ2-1	CASSGLPTRSSYNEQFF	TGTGCCAGCAGTGGGCTCCCAACGAGGAGCTCCTACAATGAGCAGTTCTTC
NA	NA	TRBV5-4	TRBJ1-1	CASSFARGAGTEAFF	TGTGCCAGCAGCTTCGCCAGGGGCGCGGGCACTGAAGCTTTCTTT
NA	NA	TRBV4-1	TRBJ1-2	CASSPTPLHRRNYGYTF	TGCGCCAGCAGTCCTACGCCTTTGCACAGGCGTAACTATGGCTACACCTTC
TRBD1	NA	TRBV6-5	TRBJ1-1	CASRRSQGGTEAFF	TGTGCCAGTCGCAGGTCGCAGGGGGGCACTGAAGCTTTCTTT
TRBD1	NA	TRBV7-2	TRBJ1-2	CASSLVGTGTNSNYGYTF	TGTGCCAGCAGCTTAGTTGGGACAGGGACTAATTCTAACTATGGCTACACCTTC
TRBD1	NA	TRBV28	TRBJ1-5	CASSRDRGLFLVISNQPQHF	TGTGCCAGCAGCCGAGACAGGGGGCTATTTCTCGTCATTAGCAATCAGCCCCAGCATTTT
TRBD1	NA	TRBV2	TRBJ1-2	CAGDNRGLGGGYTF	TGTGCCGGGGACAACAGGGGATTAGGCGGAGGCTACACCTTC
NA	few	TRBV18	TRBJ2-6	CASSQAGDSGANVLTF	TGTGCCAGCTCACAAGCAGGGGACTCTGGGGCCAACGTCCTGACTTTC
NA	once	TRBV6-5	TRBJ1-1	CASSLGGTNTEAFF	TGTGCCAGCAGTCTGGGAGGGACGAACACTGAAGCTTTCTTT
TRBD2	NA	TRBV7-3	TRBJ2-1	CASSLTTSGSYNEQFF	TGTGCCAGCAGCCTCACGACTAGCGGGAGTTACAATGAGCAGTTCTTC
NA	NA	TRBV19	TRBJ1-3	CASTEYISGNTIYF	TGTGCCAGTACCGAGTATATCTCTGGAAACACCATATATTTT
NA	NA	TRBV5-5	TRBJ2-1	CASSVGDSSNEQFF	TGTGCCAGCAGCGTCGGGGACTCGAGTAATGAGCAGTTCTTC
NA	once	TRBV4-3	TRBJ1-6	CASSQDYGLWNSPLHF	TGCGCCAGCAGCCAAGATTATGGCTTATGGAATTCACCCCTCCACTTT
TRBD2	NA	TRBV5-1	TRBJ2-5	CASSYLAGAPETQYF	TGCGCCAGCAGCTACTTAGCGGGAGCACCGGAGACCCAGTACTTC
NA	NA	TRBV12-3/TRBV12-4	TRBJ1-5	CASRQGNQPQHF	TGTGCCAGCAGACAGGGTAATCAGCCCCAGCATTTT